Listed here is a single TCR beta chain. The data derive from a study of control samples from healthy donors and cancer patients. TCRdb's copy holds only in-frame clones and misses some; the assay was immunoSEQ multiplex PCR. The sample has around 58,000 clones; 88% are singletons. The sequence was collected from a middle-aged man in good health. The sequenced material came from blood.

Here the CDR3 reads CATTQGDMAKRETQYF. The CDR3 DNA sequence: TGTGCCACCACCCAGGGCGATATGGCGAAACGAGAGACCCAGTACTTC. The chain has TRBV15 and TRBJ2-5; D perhaps matches TRBD1 (5 bases). The CDR3 length is 16 residues. Looked up from germline, CDR1 is LNHNV and CDR2 is YYDKDF (reference sequence). Trimming removed 7 bases from V and 4 bases from J, with 22 bases in between.